Following are 21 T cell receptor beta chains from one sample sequenced in a study of PD-1 blockade in classical Hodgkin lymphoma. After autologous stem cell transplantation all patients relapsed, and prior brentuximab vedotin exposure differed between cohorts. Assay: immunoSEQ multiplex PCR; the TCRdb copy retains only in-frame clones and omits some. The data show 45,000 to 60,000 clones, more than 65% seen once. This specimen consisted of peripheral blood mononuclear cells (PBMCs), obtained at baseline. All receptors come from a human donor with classical Hodgkin lymphoma.

This clone appeared once. The chain is built from TRBV6-5 and TRBJ1-2; the D is unclear. CDR1 and CDR2 from the germline V gene are MNHEY and SVGAGI. V was cut by 6 bases and J by 8 bases, with 10 bases left in between. This CDR3 region has 11 residues. This CDR3 is CASSNLWGYTF. CDR3 sequence (DNA): TGTGCCAGCAGCAATCTGTGGGGCTACACCTTC.

This chain links TRBV9 with TRBJ2-1, with TRBD2 matching 8 bases. The CDR3 runs 17 residues. Germline V gene lookup returns CDR1 SGDLS and CDR2 YYNGEE. Unmatched junction bases numbered 15, after V lost 4 bases and J lost 6 bases. This chain's CDR3 is CASSLFRAGGRLNEQFF. The CDR3 DNA sequence: TGTGCCAGCAGCCTTTTTCGTGCGGGAGGCAGGCTCAATGAGCAGTTCTTC.

The J gene is TRBJ2-7, the V gene TRBV12-5; the match to TRBD1 covers 9 bases. This CDR3 has 14 amino acids. With V trimmed by 6 bases and J by 4 bases, 7 bases remained unmatched. Per the germline V gene, CDR1 is LGHNT and CDR2 is FRNRAP. This CDR3 is CASGIDRGAYEQYF. The DNA of the CDR3 is TGTGCTAGTGGGATAGACAGGGGGGCATACGAGCAGTACTTC. Complete variable domain (other parts from reference TRBV12-5 and TRBJ2-7): DARVTQTPRHKVTEMGQEVTMRCQPILGHNTVFWYRQTMMQGLELLAYFRNRAPLDDSGMPKDRFSAEMPDATLATLKIQPSEPRDSAVYFCASGIDRGAYEQYFGPGTRLTVT.

CDR3 nucleotides: TGTGCCAGCACCTATACCTTAGCGGGAGAGGGGGAGACCCAGTACTTC. This encodes CASTYTLAGEGETQYF. The chain couples TRBV11-2 to TRBJ2-5; 9 nucleotides agree with TRBD2. Looked up from germline, CDR1 is SGHAT and CDR2 is FQNNGV. The V gene end was trimmed by 7 bases and the J gene end by 5 bases; junction bases not matched to a gene: 14. CDR3 length: 16 residues.

The chain is built from TRBV15 and TRBJ2-4, with no clear D. Per germline, CDR1 LNHNV and CDR2 YYDKDF (reference sequence). With 1 base removed from V and 0 bases from J, the gap between germline ends came to 4 bases. CDR3 length: 14 residues. The CDR3 region is CATSRVAAKNIQYF. The CDR3 DNA reads as TGTGCCACCAGCAGAGTGGCAGCCAAAAACATTCAGTACTTC.

The rearrangement links TRBV5-8 to TRBJ1-4; D might be TRBD1 (5 bases). The CDR3 spans 15 residues. The V and J ends lost 1 base and 3 bases respectively, with 10 bases between them. CDR1 and CDR2 from the germline V gene are SGHTS and YDEGEE. CDR3 nucleotide sequence: TGTGCCAGCAGCTTGACAGGTCAGGCTAATGAAAAACTGTTTTTT. It specifies CASSLTGQANEKLFF. The whole variable domain, remainder taken from reference TRBV5-8 and TRBJ1-4, is EAGVTQSPTHLIKTRGQQATLRCSPISGHTSVYWYQQALGLGLQFLLWYDEGEERNRGNFPPRFSGRQFPNYSSELNVNALELEDSALYLCASSLTGQANEKLFFGSGTQLSVL.

This clone occurred once. The V call is TRBV15, the J call TRBJ2-1; TRBD2 matches 9 bases. After removal of 0 bases from V and 4 bases from J, the junction contained 10 bases not matched to a gene. In germline, CDR1 is LNHNV, CDR2 YYDKDF (reference sequence). CDR3 size: 18 residues. CDR3: CATSREIAGDFFYNEQFF. The DNA for the CDR3 is TGTGCCACCAGCAGAGAGATAGCGGGAGACTTTTTTTACAATGAGCAGTTCTTC.

The V call is TRBV10-3, the J call TRBJ1-4; perhaps TRBD1 as D (6 bases). The V gene lost 4 bases and the J gene lost 7 bases, with 10 bases spanning the gap. This CDR3 is 13 amino acids long. Germline values: CDR1 ENHRY, CDR2 SYGVKD. CDR3 nucleotide sequence: TGTGCCATCAGTGTGGGGGCGATTGAAAAACTGTTTTTT. It yields the protein CAISVGAIEKLFF.

The V gene is TRBV29-1, the J gene TRBJ1-2; D is unclear. Germline V gene data show CDR1 as SQVTM and CDR2 as ANQGSEA. Deletions cut 4 bases from V and 7 bases from J, with 7 bases between. The CDR3 runs to 10 residues. CDR3 sequence: CSVGGGGYTF. The CDR3 region has the DNA TGCAGCGTTGGGGGAGGTGGCTACACCTTC.

The chain couples TRBV4-3 to TRBJ1-2, with TRBD1 as a possible D gene (6 bases). Germline V CDR1 and CDR2: LGHNA, YSLEER. This CDR3 is built from 14 residues. The germline V and J ends were trimmed by 3 bases and 8 bases, with 16 bases remaining between them. The CDR3 nucleotides read TGCGCCAGCAGCCAGGGGGCGGGGTCTGGCGGCTACACCTTC. Encoded protein: CASSQGAGSGGYTF.

The chain carries TRBV10-3 and TRBJ2-1; TRBD2 matches 8 bases. The germline gives CDR1 ENHRY, CDR2 SYGVKD. The CDR3 contains 16 residues. V lost 3 bases, J lost 6 bases, and 10 bases stayed unmatched. The CDR3 spells CAISEPTGTRVNEQFF. The CDR3 region has the DNA TGTGCCATCAGTGAACCCACCGGGACTAGAGTCAATGAGCAGTTCTTC.

The rearrangement uses TRBV30 and TRBJ2-3; TRBD1 agrees at 8 bases. This CDR3 comprises 14 residues. Germline-derived CDR1 and CDR2 are GTSNPN and SVGIG (reference sequence). Germline trimming cut 3 bases from V and 1 base from J; bases unmatched to any gene: 3. This CDR3 reads CAWSRGPRTDTQYF. For the CDR3, the DNA is TGTGCCTGGAGCAGGGGGCCTCGCACAGATACGCAGTATTTT.

The J gene is TRBJ1-3, the V gene TRBV5-4; TRBD1 might be the D (5 bases). CDR1 and CDR2 (germline): SGHNT, YYREEE (reference sequence). This CDR3 has 17 residues. V lost 0 bases, J lost 0 bases, and 13 bases lay in between. The CDR3 nucleotides are TGTGCCAGCAGCTTGGGGCCTCTCGGGGGCTCTGGAAACACCATATATTTT. It is translated as CASSLGPLGGSGNTIYF. Using reference TRBV5-4 and TRBJ1-3 for the parts outside the CDR3, the full variable domain is ETGVTQSPTHLIKTRGQQVTLRCSSQSGHNTVSWYQQALGQGPQFIFQYYREEENGRGNFPPRFSGLQFPNYSSELNVNALELDDSALYLCASSLGPLGGSGNTIYFGEGSWLTVV.

The table lists this clone with a count of one. The chain uses TRBV6-5 and TRBJ1-1; D uncertain. The CDR3 is 13 residues long. The germline gives CDR1 MNHEY, CDR2 SVGAGI. Trimming shortened V by 6 bases and J by 3 bases, and 11 bases separated the two germline ends. Here the CDR3 reads CASSSDTHTEAFF. The CDR3 region has the DNA TGTGCCAGCAGCTCCGACACCCACACTGAAGCTTTCTTT.

This chain joins TRBV27 and TRBJ2-7; D might be TRBD1 (6 bases). CDR1 and CDR2 (germline): MNHEY, SMNVEV (reference sequence). Trimming removed 5 bases at V and 0 bases at J, with 26 bases between. The CDR3 is made up of 19 amino acids. CDR3 bases: TGTGCCAGCAGTCCCCATAGTTCCGGGACATACGAAAGCTCCTACGAGCAGTACTTC. It specifies CASSPHSSGTYESSYEQYF.

There are a few counts of this clone. The chain recombines TRBV7-8 with TRBJ2-6; no reliable D call. CDR1 is SGHVS and CDR2 is FQNEAQ in the germline V gene. This CDR3 spans 15 amino acids. Trimming removed 10 bases from V and 0 bases from J, with 13 bases in between. This CDR3 reads CATIMADSGANVLTF. The CDR3 coding sequence is TGTGCCACCATAATGGCCGACTCTGGGGCCAACGTCCTGACTTTC.

The chain employs TRBV7-9 and TRBJ2-3; D unresolved. V lost 5 bases to trimming and J lost 3 bases, with 6 bases between them. CDR1 and CDR2 from the germline V gene are SEHNR and FQNEAQ (reference sequence). CDR3 size: 12 residues. This chain's CDR3 is CASSPQTDTQYF. The CDR3 DNA is TGTGCCAGCAGCCCCCAGACAGATACGCAGTATTTT.

J is TRBJ1-2 and V is TRBV7-2; D ambiguous. With 5 bases removed from V and 6 bases from J, the gap between germline ends came to 22 bases. Germline CDR1 is SGHTA and CDR2 is FQGNSA. This CDR3 is 16 amino acids long. The CDR3 loop reads CASSPSHYEGVNGYTF. The CDR3 bases are TGTGCCAGCAGCCCGTCCCACTACGAGGGAGTAAATGGCTACACCTTC.

This clone was detected only once. The DNA is left out, because the CDR3 cannot be placed on it with certainty; the CDR3 is given as TCRdb lists it. The V gene is TRBV5-4, the J gene TRBJ1-1. Germline lookup yields CDR1 SGHNT and CDR2 YYREEE (reference sequence). Ends included, the CDR3 has 15 residues. CDR3 in amino acids: CASSFGPGFNTEAFF.

The V call is TRBV9, the J call TRBJ2-5; TRBD2 agrees at 7 bases. Germline CDR1 SGDLS, CDR2 YYNGEE. This CDR3 comprises 15 residues. Trimming removed 1 base from V and 7 bases from J; junction bases left unmatched: 10. The CDR3 here is CASSVTGTPGGTQYF. CDR3 sequence (DNA): TGTGCCAGCAGCGTAACCGGGACCCCGGGGGGGACCCAGTACTTC. The variable domain in full, completed from reference TRBV9 and TRBJ2-5, reads DSGVTQTPKHLITATGQRVTLRCSPRSGDLSVYWYQQSLDQGLQFLIQYYNGEERAKGNILERFSAQQFPDLHSELNLSSLELGDSALYFCASSVTGTPGGTQYFGPGTRLLVL.

The chain carries TRBV6-1 and TRBJ2-1; 7 positions match TRBD2. V shed 11 bases, J shed 2 bases, and the junction held 9 bases outside the gene matches. This CDR3 has 14 amino acids. The germline CDR1 and CDR2 sequences are MNHNS and SASEGT. The chain's CDR3 is CAGGAGLTYNEQFF. CDR3 DNA: TGTGCCGGAGGTGCGGGACTAACCTACAATGAGCAGTTCTTC.